The 20 T cell receptor beta chains below come from one sample, sequenced in a study of neurological immune-mediated disorders. MiXCR, run by TCRdb on the 5' RACE reads, gives a single entry per CDR3 protein. The table has tens of thousands of distinct CDR3 sequences, 2% to 3% seen once. Sequenced: PBMCs. The receptors derive from a woman aged 30 to 39 with multiple sclerosis.

On this clonotype: Being one base from a much bigger clone, this may be a read error. This sequence joins TRBV3-1 and TRBJ1-6; 7 bases line up with TRBD1. The CDR3 covers 14 residues. Looked up from germline, CDR1 is LGHDT and CDR2 is YNNKEL (reference sequence). The CDR3 bases are TGTGCCAGCAGCTACAGGGGTGGAGATTCACACCTCCACTTT. Encoded protein: CASSYRGGDSHLHF.

This clonotype was counted at least ten times. The V gene is TRBV3-1, the J gene TRBJ2-2, with D tentatively TRBD1 (6 bases). Germline CDR1 reads LGHDT; CDR2 reads YNNKEL (reference sequence). This CDR3 has 16 amino acids. Trimming took off 0 bases at V and 0 bases at J, with 8 bases between the two ends. The CDR3 is CASSQEGTPNTGELFF. In DNA form, the CDR3 reads TGTGCCAGCAGCCAAGAAGGGACACCGAACACCGGGGAGCTGTTTTTT.

This clonotype was observed at least ten times. The rearrangement joins TRBV29-1 to TRBJ2-1, with D perhaps matching TRBD1 or TRBD2 (5 bases each). V dropped 6 bases and J dropped 4 bases, with 16 bases sitting between them. The CDR3 is 14 amino acids. The V gene's germline CDR1 is SQVTM and CDR2 ANQGSEA. The CDR3 reads CSVGAGSSYNEQFF. The CDR3 nucleotides are TGCAGCGTCGGGGCGGGTTCGTCATACAATGAGCAGTTCTTC.

This clonotype was recorded many times. J is TRBJ2-2 and V is TRBV20-1, with D possibly TRBD2 on 6 matching bases. The ends were cut back, 0 bases at V and 8 bases at J, with 13 bases in the middle. The germline gives CDR1 DFQATT, CDR2 SNEGSKA (reference sequence). The CDR3 has 14 residues. The CDR3 is CSARDSPGGGELFF. CDR3 coding DNA: TGCAGTGCTAGAGATTCCCCCGGGGGTGGGGAGCTGTTTTTT.

This chain links TRBV7-2 with TRBJ2-1, with 13 positions matching TRBD2. The CDR3 consists of 17 residues. CDR1 SGHTA and CDR2 FQGNSA come from the germline V gene. V gave up 3 bases and J gave up 8 bases; unmatched junction bases: 10. DNA of the CDR3: TGTGCCAGCAGCTTGGGGACTAGCGGGACCGTGGAGTATGAGCAGTTCTTC. Its protein is CASSLGTSGTVEYEQFF.

The table lists this clonotype with many counts. The rearrangement uses TRBV7-2 and TRBJ2-7, with TRBD2 as a possible D gene (5 bases). V shed 5 bases and J shed 4 bases, with 12 bases lying between them. In germline, CDR1 is SGHTA, CDR2 FQGNSA. The CDR3 sequence is 13 residues long. CDR3 DNA: TGTGCCAGCAGCGCCGTCAGAGGGTACGAGCAGTACTTC. It is translated as CASSAVRGYEQYF.

Ten or more counts support this clonotype. V gene TRBV20-1 combines with J gene TRBJ1-6, with TRBD1 identical over 8 bases. CDR3 size: 12 residues. Trimming cost V 5 bases and J 6 bases; bases outside gene matches: 0. Germline lookup yields CDR1 DFQATT and CDR2 SNEGSKA (reference sequence). The CDR3 DNA follows: TGCAGTGCTCAGGGGGCTAATTCACCCCTCCACTTT. Encoded protein: CSAQGANSPLHF.

In its sample, this clonotype was seen many times. V gene TRBV5-1 combines with J gene TRBJ2-1; D is possibly TRBD1 (5 bases). CDR3 length: 14 residues. Trimming pared 2 bases from V and 7 bases from J, leaving 13 bases between. CDR1 and CDR2 (germline): SGHRS, YFSETQ. CDR3 in amino acids: CASSLGAGKNEQFF. DNA for the CDR3: TGCGCCAGCAGCTTAGGGGCAGGGAAGAATGAGCAGTTCTTC.

This clonotype turned up a few times. The chain combines TRBV7-2 with TRBJ1-2; D gene unclear. The CDR3 is 13 amino acids. Germline CDR1 is SGHTA and CDR2 is FQGNSA. V was cut by 1 base and J by 7 bases, with 10 bases left in between. Here the CDR3 DNA reads TGTGCCAGCAGCTTAGATCCCCGGGGTGGCTACACCTTC. It translates to CASSLDPRGGYTF.

The sample holds many counts of this clonotype. V gene TRBV20-1 combines with J gene TRBJ2-3; 12 positions match TRBD2. Germline loops: CDR1 DFQATT, CDR2 SNEGSKA (reference sequence). This CDR3 is built from 14 residues. Losses at the gene ends were 5 bases for V and 5 bases for J; bases not matched to a gene: 5. The chain's CDR3 is CSAASGRVLDTQYF. DNA for the CDR3: TGCAGTGCTGCTAGCGGGAGGGTTTTAGATACGCAGTATTTT.

V usage is TRBV7-9 and J usage is TRBJ2-1; D possibly corresponds to TRBD1 (6 bases). Germline V gene data show CDR1 as SEHNR and CDR2 as FQNEAQ (reference sequence). The V gene lost 6 bases and the J gene lost 4 bases, with 10 bases spanning the gap. This CDR3 region has 13 residues. CDR3 amino acids: CASRPGAYNEQFF. CDR3 sequence (DNA): TGTGCCAGCAGGCCAGGGGCTTACAATGAGCAGTTCTTC.

At least ten counts were recorded for this clonotype. The chain is built from TRBV12-3 or TRBV12-4 and TRBJ2-1; D call uncertain. CDR3 size: 12 residues. V was pared by 5 bases and J by 6 bases, with 8 bases between. The CDR3 loop reads CASSQSVNEQFF. CDR3 bases: TGTGCCAGCAGTCAGAGCGTCAATGAGCAGTTCTTC.

V and J are TRBV12-3 or TRBV12-4 and TRBJ2-7; 7 bases map to TRBD2. Germline trimming cut 6 bases from V and 3 bases from J; bases unmatched to any gene: 5. CDR3 size: 13 residues. CDR3 in amino acids: CASSIGLGYEQYF. CDR3 in DNA: TGTGCCAGCAGCATCGGACTAGGCTACGAGCAGTACTTC.

This clonotype was seen ten or more times. This sequence joins TRBV27 and TRBJ1-2; D might be TRBD1 (6 bases). The CDR3 is made up of 15 amino acids. Germline V gene data show CDR1 as MNHEY and CDR2 as SMNVEV (reference sequence). V gave up 5 bases and J gave up 6 bases, with 19 bases separating them. CDR3 amino acids: CASSISVNNRDGYTF. The CDR3, as DNA: TGTGCCAGCAGTATAAGTGTCAATAACAGGGATGGCTACACCTTC.

The sample holds a few counts of this clonotype. This chain joins TRBV24-1 and TRBJ1-1; D gene unclear. Germline V lookup: CDR1 KGHDR, CDR2 SFDVKD. This CDR3 has 13 amino acids. The V end was cut by 2 bases, the J end by 6 bases, with 9 bases between. CDR3 sequence (DNA): TGTGCCACCAGTGATTCCTGGACGGCTGAAGCTTTCTTT. It encodes CATSDSWTAEAFF.

To note about this clonotype: A clone one base away is much larger, so this may be a read error. V and J are TRBV12-3 or TRBV12-4 and TRBJ2-3; TRBD1 matches at 7 bases. The length of the CDR3 is 15 residues. V was pared by 3 bases and J by 5 bases, with 8 bases of the junction left unmatched. The CDR3 spells CASSFLDRDIDTQYF. The DNA for the CDR3 is TGTGCCAGCAGTTTCCTAGACAGGGACATAGATACGCAGTATTTT.

This clonotype appeared many times. The chain has TRBV7-9 and TRBJ2-2; 8 bases agree with TRBD1. Germline values: CDR1 SEHNR, CDR2 FQNEAQ (reference sequence). This CDR3 comprises 17 residues. Trimming took 3 bases from V and 3 from J; bases not matched to a gene: 9. For the CDR3, the DNA is TGTGCCAGCAGCTTCAACCCTGCAGGGGGCTACACCGGGGAGCTGTTTTTT. Encoded protein: CASSFNPAGGYTGELFF.

A word on this clonotype: A much larger clone lies one base from this, so it may be a read error. The V and J genes are TRBV20-1 and TRBJ1-1; D gene uncertain. This CDR3 spans 12 amino acids. Germline lookup yields CDR1 DFQATT and CDR2 SNEGSKA (reference sequence). V was trimmed by 7 bases and J by 1 base, leaving 10 bases between them. CDR3 sequence reads: CSDGGENTEAFF. CDR3 nucleotides: TGCAGTGACGGAGGTGAGAACACTGAAGCTTTCTTT.

In this sample, this clonotype turned up many times. The CDR3 DNA sequence: TGTGCCAGCCGGGACAGACAAGAGACCCAGTACTTC. Its translation is CASRDRQETQYF. The rearrangement joins TRBV3-1 to TRBJ2-5; TRBD1 agrees at 7 bases. Germline V gene lookup returns CDR1 LGHDT and CDR2 YNNKEL (reference sequence). J lost 2 bases, V lost 8 bases, and 2 bases had no gene match. The CDR3 runs to 12 residues.

In this sample, this clonotype turned up many times. The chain joins TRBV5-6 to TRBJ2-2; perhaps TRBD1 as D (5 bases). The CDR3 is 15 amino acids. V lost 0 bases to trimming and J lost 5 bases, with 11 bases between them. Germline CDR1 SGHDT, CDR2 YYEEEE. The DNA for the CDR3 is TGTGCCAGCAGCTTGGAAGGGGAAGCGACCGGGGAGCTGTTTTTT. It translates to CASSLEGEATGELFF.